The following is a T cell receptor (beta chain) sequence with its context. What it recognizes is unknown. The sample originates from a study of shared clonotypes between healthy human individuals. Findings of the study overall: Sampling covered blood only; tissue repertoires likely differ.

CD45RO-negative cells were positively selected for CCR7, leaving out terminally differentiated effector memory CD45RA+ cells. Researchers divided each subset's genomic DNA evenly across several immunoSEQ plates. In the source study's methods: Filtering differed since immunoSEQ provided only junctions, with no quality scores. Clones were read by immunoSEQ multiplex PCR, and TCRdb kept only the in-frame ones, dropping some. The V and J calls and the clone size are those of that table, but D and trimming were determined from the DNA. The sample contains around 1,900,000 clones, roughly 93% of which appear only once. This CDR3 is 16 amino acids long. With V trimmed by 4 bases and J by 5 bases, 10 bases remained unmatched. Germline values: CDR1 MNHEY, CDR2 SVGAGI.

Sequencing was performed on naive CD8+ T cells from PBMCs. This chain links TRBV6-5 with TRBJ2-7, with 11 bases fitting TRBD2. This TCR derives from a man younger than 30 in good health. Some clones in this sample may be carry-over from other donors' samples. The CDR3 DNA follows: TGTGCCAGCAGTTTCTTACCAGGGACTAGCGGTAACGAGCAGTACTTC. This sequence encodes CASSFLPGTSGNEQYF.